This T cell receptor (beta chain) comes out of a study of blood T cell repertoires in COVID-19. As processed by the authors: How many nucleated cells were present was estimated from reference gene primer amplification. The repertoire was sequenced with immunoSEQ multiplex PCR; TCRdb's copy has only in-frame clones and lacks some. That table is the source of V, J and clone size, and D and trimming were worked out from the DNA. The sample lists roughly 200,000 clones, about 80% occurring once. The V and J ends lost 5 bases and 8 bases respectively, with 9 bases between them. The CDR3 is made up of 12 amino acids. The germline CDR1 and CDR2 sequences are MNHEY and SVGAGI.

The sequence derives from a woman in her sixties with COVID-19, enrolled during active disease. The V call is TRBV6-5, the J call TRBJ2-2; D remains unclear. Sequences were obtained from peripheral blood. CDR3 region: CASSQRDGELFF. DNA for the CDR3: TGTGCCAGCAGTCAACGAGATGGGGAGCTGTTTTTT.